This T cell receptor beta chain was observed in a study of long-term antiretroviral therapy in people with HIV. Study-level background: Samples from the earliest time points predate the 2015 immediate-ART recommendation by about a decade.

Researchers report immunoSEQ v3.0 was run at survey level. Per-sample TRB depth target: 40,000-50,000 T-cell genomes. The assay was immunoSEQ multiplex PCR, and TCRdb's table has in-frame clones only and misses some. The repertoire includes approximately 11,000 clones, roughly three quarters of them detected once, and 19% sits in the top ten. The ends were cut back, 5 bases at V and 7 bases at J, with 21 bases in the middle. The CDR3 is 15 amino acids. The germline CDR1 and CDR2 sequences are MNHNS and SASEGT. Material: unsorted PBMCs, obtained at the start of antiretroviral therapy, before treatment. The receptor was isolated from a young man with HIV. The chain uses TRBV6-1 and TRBJ2-7; no definite D call. The CDR3 region is CASSLLLLGSREQYF. In DNA, the CDR3 is TGTGCCAGCAGTCTCCTCTTATTGGGGTCCCGGGAGCAGTACTTC.